This is a list of T cell receptor beta chains from one sample in a study of shared clonotypes between healthy human individuals. Assay: immunoSEQ multiplex PCR; the TCRdb copy retains only in-frame clones and omits some. The sample consists of 470,000 or so clones, 81% of them appearing once. Sequenced material: PBMCs. The source of these receptors is a woman aged 40-49 years in good health. Some clones in this sample may be carry-over from other donors' samples. Each CDR3 is given with its conserved first and last residue. The D gene is left open where the match is weak. Clone size appears in some rows only: once, few, many, or a class for an expanded clone.

>.|TRBJ2-1|TRBV7-8|.|16
CASSLASQGRFDEQFF
TGTGCCAGCAGCTTAGCGTCGCAGGGGAGGTTTGATGAGCAGTTCTTC
>.|TRBJ1-1|TRBV27|.|15
CASSLSGQSYTEAFF
TGTGCCAGCAGTTTATCTGGACAATCGTACACTGAAGCTTTCTTT
>.|TRBJ2-1|TRBV28|.|14
CASSFLGQGGEQFF
TGTGCCAGCAGTTTCCTTGGGCAGGGAGGTGAGCAGTTCTTC
>.|TRBJ2-7|TRBV5-4|.|14
CASSLDGDVYEQYF
TGTGCCAGCAGCTTGGACGGTGACGTCTACGAGCAGTACTTC
>few|TRBJ2-5|TRBV7-2|.|14
CASSSRPMEETQYF
TGTGCCAGCAGCTCCAGGCCCATGGAGGAGACCCAGTACTTC
>.|TRBJ1-2|TRBV29-1|.|15
CSVDWQGRDNYGYTF
TGCAGCGTTGATTGGCAGGGGCGGGATAACTATGGCTACACCTTC
>.|TRBJ2-3|TRBV7-2|.|15
CASSLGSWSPDTQYF
TGTGCCAGCAGCCTAGGGTCATGGAGCCCAGATACGCAGTATTTT
>few|TRBJ1-6|TRBV7-2|.|15
CASSPTGGYNSPLHF
TGTGCCAGCAGCCCAACAGGTGGATATAATTCACCCCTCCACTTT
>.|TRBJ2-3|TRBV11-3|TRBD2|16
CASSPGLAGGLDTQYF
TGTGCCAGCAGCCCAGGGCTAGCGGGAGGTTTGGATACGCAGTATTTT
>few|TRBJ2-1|TRBV15|.|14
CATSRDNSYNEQFF
TGTGCCACCAGCAGAGATAACTCCTACAATGAGCAGTTCTTC
>.|TRBJ2-7|TRBV2|TRBD2|12
CSSQRGSYEQHF
TGTTCCAGCCAGCGGGGCTCCTACGAGCAGCACTTC
>.|TRBJ1-2|TRBV28|TRBD1|15
CASSTQGARVYGYTF
TGTGCCAGCAGTACCCAGGGGGCGCGGGTCTATGGCTACACCTTC
>.|TRBJ1-1|TRBV28|.|15
CASSPRWVRNTEAFF
TGTGCCAGCAGCCCTCGATGGGTGAGGAACACTGAAGCTTTCTTT
>once|TRBJ1-5|TRBV18|.|14
CASSPPGLPQPQHF
TGTGCCAGCTCACCACCAGGGTTGCCTCAGCCCCAGCATTTT
>.|TRBJ2-1|TRBV11-2|TRBD2|13
CASSKGLANEQFF
TGTGCCAGCAGCAAGGGACTAGCGAATGAGCAGTTCTTC
>.|TRBJ1-3|TRBV7-9|TRBD1|15
CASSPGQGARDTIYF
TGTGCCAGCAGCCCTGGACAGGGGGCGCGGGACACCATATATTTT
>once|TRBJ2-7|TRBV5-1|.|15
CASSLAPGGPNEQYF
TGCGCCAGCAGCTTGGCCCCTGGGGGCCCGAACGAGCAGTACTTC
>once|TRBJ2-4|TRBV28|.|13
CASSDLVGDIQYF
TGTGCCAGCTCTGACCTAGTCGGGGACATTCAGTACTTC
>.|TRBJ2-5|TRBV28|TRBD1|15
CASSDRTGGVETQYF
TGTGCCAGCAGTGACCGGACAGGGGGAGTGGAGACCCAGTACTTC
>.|TRBJ1-2|TRBV5-1|.|15
CASSLAGRGGYGYTF
TGCGCCAGCAGCTTGGCGGGCAGGGGCGGCTATGGCTACACCTTC
>.|TRBJ2-7|TRBV5-1|TRBD2|19
CASSLNPTSGSAGGYEQYF
TGCGCCAGCAGCTTGAACCCGACTAGCGGGAGTGCGGGGGGGTACGAGCAGTACTTC
>.|TRBJ2-7|TRBV30|TRBD2|15
CAWSVPGLAAYEQYF
TGTGCCTGGAGTGTACCCGGGCTAGCGGCCTACGAGCAGTACTTC
>many|TRBJ2-7|TRBV6-6|.|13
CASRGTESYEQYF
TGTGCCAGCCGGGGGACAGAGTCCTACGAGCAGTACTTC
>.|TRBJ2-1|TRBV5-6|.|16
CASARGPPDAYNEQFF
TGTGCCAGCGCCCGTGGGCCCCCGGACGCCTACAATGAGCAGTTCTTC
>once|TRBJ2-1|TRBV5-1|TRBD1|13
CASSLAGQVGQFF
TGCGCCAGCAGCTTGGCCGGACAGGTTGGGCAGTTCTTC
>few|TRBJ1-1|TRBV20-1|.|11
CSAREDTEAFF
TGCAGTGCTAGGGAGGACACTGAAGCTTTCTTT
>.|TRBJ2-7|TRBV25-1|.|12
CASSTSGREQYF
TGTGCCAGCAGTACCTCCGGGCGGGAGCAGTACTTC